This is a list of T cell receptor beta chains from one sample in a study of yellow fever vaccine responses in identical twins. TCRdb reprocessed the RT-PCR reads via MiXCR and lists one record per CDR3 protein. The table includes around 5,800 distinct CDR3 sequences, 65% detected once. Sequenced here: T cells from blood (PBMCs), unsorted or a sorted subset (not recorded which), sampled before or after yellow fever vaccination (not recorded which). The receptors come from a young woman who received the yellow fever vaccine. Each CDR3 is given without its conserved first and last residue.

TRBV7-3 ASSLVPRSREQY
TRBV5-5 ASSSGVRTDQPQH
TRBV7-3 ASSLSGTSATEQF
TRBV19 ASRDIQETQY
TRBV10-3 AISESEHGELF
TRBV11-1 ASRPFTASSEQY
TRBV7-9 ASSSSGTGNTGELF
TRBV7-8 ASSRLAGGVDTQY
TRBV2 ASSAGWGGTDTQY
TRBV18 ASSPGAGGGYEQY
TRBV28 ATLIGTVNTGELF
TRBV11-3 ASSFLDTDTQY
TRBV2 ASSGFRDRSTDTQY
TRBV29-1 SVPQPSGSLETQY
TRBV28 ASRSSGDTDTQY
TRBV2 ASSDRLTYQETQY
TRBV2 ASSFGRVGYEQY
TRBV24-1 ATSDPKVDQETQY
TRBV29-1 SVEPSGTYEQY
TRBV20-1 SGRLWGNIQY
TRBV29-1 SVVGKDTQY
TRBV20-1 SAKGWTSGIDTQY
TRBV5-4 ASSLAPSVDTQY
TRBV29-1 SVDQEGTDTQY
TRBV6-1 ASSGMEGGTDTQY
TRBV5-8 ASSRTRSGANVLT
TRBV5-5 ASSLSAPNTGELF
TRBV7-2 ASSLKGDSYEQY
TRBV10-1 ASNYSEWNNSPLH
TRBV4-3 ASSRIHEQY
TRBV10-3 AISEGPSQETQY
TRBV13 ASSLSMRQTGETQY
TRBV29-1 SVEFAQGAAYEQY
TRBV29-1 SVVSTPSYEQY
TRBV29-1 SAAPGGLEQF
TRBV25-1 ASLETFSGEQF
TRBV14 ASSNSGSGGNEQF
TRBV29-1 SVNGLAGGFQY
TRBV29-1 SVGGRTDTQY
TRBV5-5 ASSRDGLNTEAF
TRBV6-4 ASSDGTVDGYT
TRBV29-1 SVEQYAEQETQY
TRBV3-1 ASSPGPTYEQY
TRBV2 ASSRDSTYYGYT
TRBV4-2 ASSQDDSGSYNEQF
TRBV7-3 ASIRARFYEQF
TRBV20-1 SAKPSGVKDTQY
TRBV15 ATYTAGREETQY
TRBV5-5 ASTTVGGGSYEQY
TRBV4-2 ASSQERTGGELF
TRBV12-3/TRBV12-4 ASRGGTPNEKLF
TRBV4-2 ASSIGPIRTTDTQY
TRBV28 ASSFPRDRDYEQY
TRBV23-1 ASSRKGPYNEQF